This record concerns one T cell receptor (beta chain) sequence. The CDR3 covers 11 residues. V lost 5 bases and J lost 8, with 9 bases in between. Per the germline V gene, CDR1 is MNHEY and CDR2 is SVGEGT. This specimen comes from a study of blood T cell repertoires in COVID-19. Original processing notes: Counts of nucleated cells, estimated from reference gene primer amplification, were obtained. Produced via immunoSEQ multiplex PCR; TCRdb's table is partial and in-frame only. That table gives V, J and clone size, and the DNA gave D and trimming. The sample contains approximately 160,000 clones, about 90% of which appear only once.

The receptor comes from a woman between 65 and 79 years old with acute or convalescent COVID-19. The chain uses TRBV6-2 or TRBV6-3 and TRBJ1-2; D is ambiguous. The sequencing input was peripheral blood. CDR3 amino acids: CASSPQAGYTF. In DNA, the CDR3 is TGTGCCAGCAGTCCGCAGGCGGGCTACACCTTC.